This TCR beta chain was captured in a study of T cell changes during pregnancy in multiple sclerosis (dated by TCRdb to about 2019). Regarding the complete study: Changes in the T cell repertoire over the course of pregnancy were examined in this study in women with multiple sclerosis.

Concerning this clone itself: Its antigen is currently not known. Nothing much larger sits one base from this clone, and base qualities are not available.

The method behind the library was the immunoSEQ multiplex PCR assay. TCRdb retrieved this table from immuneACCESS and kept in-frame rearrangements only. Not all clones are present; in checked studies, unresolved V genes account for under half, and no reason is known for the remainder. The sample has 60,000 to 65,000 clones on record, 80% to 95% of them singletons. Roughly 1.5% of the sample is held by the ten biggest clonotypes. The CDR3 runs 17 residues from the cysteine to the phenylalanine. This entry keeps only the CDR3 DNA: 51 bases, framed from base 1. From the germline V gene, CDR1 is SGHRS and CDR2 is YFSETQ. V lost 3 bases and J lost 0 bases, and the count of bases not matched to a germline gene is 9.

This sequence originates from a female donor with multiple sclerosis, enrolled in a pregnancy study. The receptor chain draws on TRBV5-1 and TRBJ2-3; TRBD2 fits 8 bases in the junction. Specimen: peripheral blood, collected in the second trimester of pregnancy. The CDR3 corresponds to CASSWDGASGSTDTQYF. The nucleotide sequence reads TGCGCCAGCAGCTGGGACGGGGCTAGCGGGAGCACAGATACGCAGTATTTT.